The present T cell receptor beta chain was sequenced within a study of CD8+CD57+ T cells in acquired aplastic anemia. Turning to the study itself: Roughly 3 ug was the average amount of DNA from sorted CD4+ and CD8+ cells.

It was genomic DNA that served as the template for profiling TCR beta VDJ and CDR3. Via MiXCR, TCRdb re-called the reads, giving one row per CDR3 protein. The data show roughly 240,000 distinct CDR3 sequences, around 45% seen once. This clonotype was detected only a few times. V lost 7 bases and J lost 0, with 11 bases in between. CDR1 and CDR2 from the germline V gene are SQVTM and ANQGSEA. This CDR3 contains 13 residues. Sequencing involved patients with CD8+CD57+ cell expansion previously shown by flow cytometry. This chain joins TRBV29-1 and TRBJ2-3, with a weak D call TRBD1 (6 bases). Material for sequencing was sorted CD4+, CD8+, or CD8+CD57+ T cells (not recorded which) from PBMCs. This receptor was obtained from a human donor with aplastic anemia. The CDR3 nucleotides are TGCAGCGCCGAAGGGGGAAGCACAGATACGCAGTATTTT. The encoded protein is CSAEGGSTDTQYF.